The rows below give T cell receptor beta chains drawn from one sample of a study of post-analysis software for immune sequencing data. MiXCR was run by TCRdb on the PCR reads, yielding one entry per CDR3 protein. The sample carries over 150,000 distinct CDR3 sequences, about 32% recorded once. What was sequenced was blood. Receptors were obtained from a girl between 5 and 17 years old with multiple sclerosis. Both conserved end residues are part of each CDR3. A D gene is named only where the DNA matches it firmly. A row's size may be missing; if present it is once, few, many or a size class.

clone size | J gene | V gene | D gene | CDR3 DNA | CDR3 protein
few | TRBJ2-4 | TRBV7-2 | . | TGTGCCAGCAGCTTAGACGAGTTAGCCAAAAACATTCAGTACTTC | CASSLDELAKNIQYF
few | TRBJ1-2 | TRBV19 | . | TGTGCCAGTATCCCCCGACAGCACAACTATGGCTACACCTTC | CASIPRQHNYGYTF
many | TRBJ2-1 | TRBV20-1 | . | TGCAGTGCTAGTGTGGGCAGTTACAATGAGCAGTTCTTC | CSASVGSYNEQFF
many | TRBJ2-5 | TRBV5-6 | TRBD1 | TGTGCCAGCAGCCAGGGGGCGGAAGAGACCCAGTACTTC | CASSQGAEETQYF
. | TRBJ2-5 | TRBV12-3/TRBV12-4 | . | TGTGCCAGCAGTCCCCGTTGGGGGCTAGGGGAGACCCAGTACTTC | CASSPRWGLGETQYF
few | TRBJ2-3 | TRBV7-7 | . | TGTGCTAGCAGCGCATGGTCGGGGGAGGCGACAGATACGCAGTATTTT | CASSAWSGEATDTQYF
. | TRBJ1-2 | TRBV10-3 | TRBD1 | TGTGCCATCAGAACAGGGGGCGGCCGGGTGGGGGGTGCATTGTCGGATCCTTATGGCTACACCTTC | CAIRTGGGRVGGALSDPYGYTF
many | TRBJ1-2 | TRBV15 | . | TGTGCCACCAGCGGGAGGGGGGATGGCTACACCTTC | CATSGRGDGYTF
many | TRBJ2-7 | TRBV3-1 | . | TGTGCCAGCAGCCTAATCGGGGGTTCTGACGAGCAGTACTTC | CASSLIGGSDEQYF
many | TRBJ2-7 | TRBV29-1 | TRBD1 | TGCAGCGTTGAGGGCCTAAACGGGACAGGAGTACGCGAGCAGTACTTC | CSVEGLNGTGVREQYF
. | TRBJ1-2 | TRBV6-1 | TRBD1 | TGTGCCAGCAGTCGTGTCGGGGGCAGGGGGCCAACCTCATATGGCTACACCTTC | CASSRVGGRGPTSYGYTF
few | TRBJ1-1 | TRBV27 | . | TGTGCCAGCAGTTCCAGGGACACTGAAGCTTTCTTT | CASSSRDTEAFF
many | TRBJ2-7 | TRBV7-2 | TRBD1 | TGTGCCAGCAGCTTAGCCGAGACAGGGGTCTACGAGCAGTACTTC | CASSLAETGVYEQYF
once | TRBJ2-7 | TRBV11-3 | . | TGTGCCAGCAGTTCTCACCCTAACTACGGGCAGTACTTC | CASSSHPNYGQYF
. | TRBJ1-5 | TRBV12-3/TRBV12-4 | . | TGTGCCAGCACCCACCGGTCAGGGTTAGGGCAGCCCCAGCATTTT | CASTHRSGLGQPQHF
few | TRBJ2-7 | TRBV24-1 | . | TGTGCCACCAGCCGGACCTCGGGGCAAGTTGGGACTTCCTACGAGCAGTACTTC | CATSRTSGQVGTSYEQYF
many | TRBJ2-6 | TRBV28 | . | TGTGCCAGCAGTCTCCCCCATGCCACTGGGGCCAACGTCCTGACTTTC | CASSLPHATGANVLTF
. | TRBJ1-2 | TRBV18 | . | TGTGCCAGCTCGCCGCAGGGGAACAGCTACACCTTC | CASSPQGNSYTF
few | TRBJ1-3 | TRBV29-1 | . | TGCAGCCTTGGAGAGGACTCTGGAAACACCATATATTTT | CSLGEDSGNTIYF
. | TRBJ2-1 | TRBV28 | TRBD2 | TGTGCCAGCAGTTTTGCAGCGGGAGTAGGCAATGGGCAGTTCTTC | CASSFAAGVGNGQFF
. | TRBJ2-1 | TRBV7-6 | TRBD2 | TGTGCCAGCAGCTTAGCGCGAACTAGCGGGAGCCACAATGAGCAGTTCTTC | CASSLARTSGSHNEQFF
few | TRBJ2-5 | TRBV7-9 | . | TGTGCCAGCAGCCCCACCGGATTAGCGAGGAAAGAGACCCAGTACTTC | CASSPTGLARKETQYF
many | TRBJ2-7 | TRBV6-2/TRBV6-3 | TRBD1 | TGTGCCAGCAGTCCGGAAGGGACAGGGAACTACGAGCAGTACTTC | CASSPEGTGNYEQYF
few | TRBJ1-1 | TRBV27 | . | TGTGCCAGCAGTTTATCGGGCCCGAACACTGAAGCTTTCTTT | CASSLSGPNTEAFF
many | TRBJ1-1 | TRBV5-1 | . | TGCGCCAGCAGCTTAAGGCCCCCGAACACTGAAGCTTTCTTT | CASSLRPPNTEAFF
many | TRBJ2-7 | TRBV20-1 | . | TGCAGTGCCCAGGATGGCGCTTTCACCTACGAGCAGTACTTC | CSAQDGAFTYEQYF
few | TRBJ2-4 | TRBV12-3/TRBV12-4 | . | TGTGCCAGCAGTTCACCCACCGGGACGGAGAATGAGCAGTACTTC | CASSSPTGTENEQYF
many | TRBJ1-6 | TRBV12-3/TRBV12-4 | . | TGTGCCAGCAGAGGAGTTAATTCACCCCTCCACTTT | CASRGVNSPLHF